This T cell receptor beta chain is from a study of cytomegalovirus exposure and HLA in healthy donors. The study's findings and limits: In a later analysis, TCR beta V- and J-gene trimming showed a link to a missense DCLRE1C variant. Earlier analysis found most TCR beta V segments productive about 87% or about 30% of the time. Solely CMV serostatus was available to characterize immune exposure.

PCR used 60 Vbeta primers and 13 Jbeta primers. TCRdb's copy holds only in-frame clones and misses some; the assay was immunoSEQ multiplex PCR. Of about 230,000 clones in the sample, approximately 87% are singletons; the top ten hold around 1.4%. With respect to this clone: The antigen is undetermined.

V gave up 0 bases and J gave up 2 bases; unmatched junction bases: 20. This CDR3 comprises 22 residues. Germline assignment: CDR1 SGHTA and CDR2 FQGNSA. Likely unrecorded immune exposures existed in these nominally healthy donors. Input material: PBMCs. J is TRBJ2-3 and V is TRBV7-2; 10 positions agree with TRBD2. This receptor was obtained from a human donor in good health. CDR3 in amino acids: CASSLASPGLAEHRPFTDTQYF. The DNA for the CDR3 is TGTGCCAGCAGCTTAGCTTCCCCTGGACTAGCGGAACACCGTCCGTTCACAGATACGCAGTATTTT.